This T cell receptor (beta chain) is drawn from a study of T-cell reconstitution after alpha-beta-depleted transplantation in children. The TCRbeta library incorporated unique molecular identifiers. Via MiXCR, TCRdb re-called the PCR reads, giving one row per CDR3 protein. The data show 200,000 to 250,000 distinct CDR3 sequences, approximately 11% seen once. Study conclusions and caveats: Diversity of TCRbeta at day 60 was high in some patients, arising from surviving recipient T cells and thymic progenitors.

V lost 0 bases and J lost 0, with 13 bases in between. The CDR3 length is 18 residues. Germline V CDR1 and CDR2: SGHKS, YYEKEE (reference sequence). This clonotype appeared many times. What it recognizes is unknown. Sample: PBMCs, taken before TCRalphabeta/CD19-depleted stem cell transplant. The chain uses TRBV5-5 and TRBJ2-6, with no clear D. The clonotype was recovered from a child younger than two with acute myeloid leukemia, due to receive a stem cell transplant. CDR3 DNA sequence: TGTGCCAGCAGCTTGGAGATCGGACGTACCTCTGGGGCCAACGTCCTGACTTTC. The encoded protein is CASSLEIGRTSGANVLTF. Full variable domain (remainder filled in from reference TRBV5-5 and TRBJ2-6): DAGVTQSPTHLIKTRGQQVTLRCSPISGHKSVSWYQQVLGQGPQFIFQYYEKEERGRGNFPDRFSARQFPNYSSELNVNALLLGDSALYLCASSLEIGRTSGANVLTFGAGSRLTVL.